Given below is one T cell receptor beta chain in context. Its antigen is unknown. This may arise from a read error, as a much more abundant clone is one base away. The data were obtained in a study of regulatory T cells in long-lasting Graves disease. Overall study findings and caveats: Public clonotype sharing was higher in persistent than newly diagnosed patients.

Germline trimming cut 4 bases from V and 2 bases from J; bases unmatched to any gene: 4. The germline V gene has CDR1 KGHDR and CDR2 SFDVKD. The CDR3 has 16 residues. As for time point: newly diagnosed GD, antithyroid drugs for less than 3 months. RNA isolated from PBMCs was used to make the TCR library. Assembly of TCR beta libraries relied on iRepertoire HTBI primers together with Arm-PCR of CDR3 regions. TCRdb re-called the multiplex PCR reads with MiXCR, one entry per CDR3 protein. Here the sample spans 450,000 to 650,000 distinct CDR3 sequences, about 15% being singletons. This sample was shared with a second study, whose subject was T cells in Graves' hyperthyroidism and ophthalmopathy. From that study: Using the HTBI primer set, a first-round RT-PCR was run on the TCR CDR3. A 13 V-J signature model discriminated ophthalmopathy versus stable hyperthyroidism. In validation, the model predicted ophthalmopathy. These predictions came a median approximately 5.9 months before onset.

The chain couples TRBV24-1 to TRBJ1-5, with 10 bases aligning to TRBD1. The TCR sequence derives from a woman aged 35-65 years with Graves disease. The sequenced sample was peripheral blood mononuclear cells (PBMCs), obtained at new diagnosis, from a patient treated with antithyroid drugs. CDR3 coding DNA: TGTGCCACCAGTGAGGGGGGGACAGGGGGCAATCAGCCCCAGCATTTT. It translates to CATSEGGTGGNQPQHF.